The next 12 T cell receptor beta chains were all read from a single sample in a study of blood T cell repertoires in COVID-19. TCRdb's copy holds only in-frame clones and misses some; the assay was immunoSEQ multiplex PCR. The data show roughly 100,000 clones, with about 70% seen just once and more than 0.8% held by the top ten. The sequencing input was peripheral blood. Source of these receptors: a human donor with acute or convalescent COVID-19. The donor label of this sample is uncertain.

This clone was counted a single time. V and J are TRBV30 and TRBJ2-1; D possibly corresponds to TRBD2 (7 bases). The CDR3 runs to 13 residues. Trimming left V 0 bases short and J 9 bases short, with 12 bases between. Germline lookup yields CDR1 GTSNPN and CDR2 SVGIG (reference sequence). CDR3 nucleotides: TGTGCCTGGAGTGTATGGGGGGGCGGTGAGCAGTTCTTC. Protein product: CAWSVWGGGEQFF.

The chain carries TRBV11-1 and TRBJ1-1; TRBD1 matches at 7 bases. The germline V gene has CDR1 SGHAT and CDR2 FQDESV (reference sequence). CDR3 length equals 13 residues. The trim removed 5 bases at V and 5 bases at J, leaving 5 bases unmatched. The CDR3 is CASSHRGMTEAFF. As DNA, the CDR3 is TGTGCCAGCAGCCACAGGGGCATGACTGAAGCTTTCTTT.

This rearrangement joins TRBV29-1 to TRBJ1-2; 8 nucleotides agree with TRBD1. The CDR3 has 13 residues. The germline V gene encodes CDR1 SQVTM and CDR2 ANQGSEA. After removal of 4 bases from V and 5 bases from J, the junction contained 6 bases not matched to a gene. CDR3 protein: CSVARDRTYGYTF. CDR3 coding DNA: TGCAGCGTTGCAAGGGACAGGACTTATGGCTACACCTTC.

V usage is TRBV14 and J usage is TRBJ1-1; D gene unclear. CDR3 length: 14 amino acids. Trimming took 2 bases from V and 0 from J, leaving 7 bases between them. Germline values: CDR1 SGHDN, CDR2 FVKESK. The CDR3 protein is CASSQPGMNTEAFF. The CDR3 DNA is TGTGCCAGCAGCCAACCGGGGATGAACACTGAAGCTTTCTTT.

A single count supports this clone. This rearrangement joins TRBV2 to TRBJ1-3; TRBD1 agrees at 7 bases. Trimming cost V 8 bases and J 4 bases; bases outside gene matches: 8. Germline V gene sequence: CDR1 SNHLY, CDR2 FYNNEI. The CDR3 consists of 14 residues. The CDR3 region has the DNA TGTGCCAGCGGGAACAGGGGCCGGGGAAACACCATATATTTT. Amino acids: CASGNRGRGNTIYF.

This clone was recorded a few times. The J gene is TRBJ1-4, the V gene TRBV5-1, with 8 positions matching TRBD1. Losses at the gene ends were 4 bases for V and 7 bases for J; bases not matched to a gene: 9. Germline assignment: CDR1 SGHRS and CDR2 YFSETQ. CDR3 length: 15 residues. The CDR3, as DNA: TGCGCCAGCAGCGTGGGACAGGCGTTGGGTGAAAAACTGTTTTTT. Protein product: CASSVGQALGEKLFF.

V is TRBV3-1 (or the pseudogene TRBV3-2) and J is TRBJ2-3, with 13 nucleotides matching TRBD2. Germline CDR1 and CDR2: LGHDT and YNNKEL (reference sequence). V trimming: 1 base; J trimming: 7 bases; junction bases outside the gene matches: 5. The CDR3 has 16 residues. In DNA, the CDR3 is TGTGCCAGCAGCCAAGCCCGGACTAGCGGGGGCCATACGCAGTATTTT. This gives the protein CASSQARTSGGHTQYF.

The chain recombines TRBV18 with TRBJ2-6; 9 nucleotides line up with TRBD2. The trim removed 3 bases at V and 1 base at J, leaving 4 bases unmatched. Looked up from germline, CDR1 is KGHSH and CDR2 is LQKENI. This CDR3 is built from 17 residues. CDR3 nucleotide sequence: TGTGCCAGCTCACCGCGGGAGGGAGGTTCTGGGGCCAACGTCCTGACTTTC. Translation gives CASSPREGGSGANVLTF.

This clone was recorded only once. The chain joins TRBV30 to TRBJ1-3; D may be TRBD1 (5 bases). CDR3 length: 13 residues. CDR1 and CDR2 from the germline V gene are GTSNPN and SVGIG (reference sequence). The V gene lost 3 bases and the J gene lost 2 bases, with 8 bases spanning the gap. This chain's CDR3 is CAWRSGAGNTIYF. CDR3 DNA sequence: TGTGCCTGGAGGTCGGGGGCTGGAAACACCATATATTTT. The entire variable domain, with the rest obtained from reference TRBV30 and TRBJ1-3, is as follows: SQTIHQWPATLVQPVGSPLSLECTVEGTSNPNLYWYRQAAGRGLQLLFYSVGIGQISSEVPQNLSASRPQDRQFILSSKKLLLSDSGFYLCAWRSGAGNTIYFGEGSWLTVV.

This clone was counted only a few times. V gene TRBV5-1 combines with J gene TRBJ2-7, with D tentatively TRBD1 (6 bases). The CDR3 is made up of 14 amino acids. V dropped 0 bases and J dropped 7 bases, with 14 bases sitting between them. Per the germline V gene, CDR1 is SGHRS and CDR2 is YFSETQ. In DNA form, the CDR3 reads TGCGCCAGCAGCTTGGCCGTTGGGGGCGCAGAGCAGTACGTC. Its translation: CASSLAVGGAEQYV.

The V call is TRBV9, the J call TRBJ1-1, with D possibly being TRBD1 (5 bases). Germline V gives CDR1 SGDLS, CDR2 YYNGEE. V lost 5 bases and J 0 bases, leaving 11 bases between the germline ends. The CDR3 totals 14 residues. CDR3 nucleotide sequence: TGTGCCAGCAGTCGGGAGACAGTGAACACTGAAGCTTTCTTT. It codes for CASSRETVNTEAFF.

This chain connects TRBV19 to TRBJ1-6, with unresolved D. From germline, CDR1 is LNHDA and CDR2 SQIVND (reference sequence). The CDR3 sequence is 15 residues long. V lost 7 bases and J 4 bases, leaving 14 bases between the germline ends. CDR3 nucleotide sequence: TGTGCCAGTACGCTCTTGGCGGGATATAATTCACCCCTCCACTTT. Amino acid sequence: CASTLLAGYNSPLHF.